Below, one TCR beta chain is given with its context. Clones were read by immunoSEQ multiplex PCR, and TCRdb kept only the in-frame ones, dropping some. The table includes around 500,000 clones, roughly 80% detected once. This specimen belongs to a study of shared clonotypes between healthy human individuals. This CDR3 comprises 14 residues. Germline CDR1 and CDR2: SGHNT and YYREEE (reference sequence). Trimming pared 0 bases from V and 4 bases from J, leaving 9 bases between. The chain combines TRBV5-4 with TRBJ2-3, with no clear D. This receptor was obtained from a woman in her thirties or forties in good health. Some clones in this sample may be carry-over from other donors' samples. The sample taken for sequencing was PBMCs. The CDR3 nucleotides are TGTGCCAGCAGCTTGGCCAAGGGTTCAGATACGCAGTATTTT. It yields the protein CASSLAKGSDTQYF.